The 8 T cell receptor beta chains listed next were all sequenced from one sample in a study of T cells in localized non-small cell lung cancer. Generated by immunoSEQ multiplex PCR, the TCRdb table keeps only in-frame clones and is missing some. The sample holds 1,500 or so clones; approximately 34% are singletons and the top ten take less than 40%. The sequences come from lung tumor tissue, collected before any cancer treatment. These receptors were taken from a woman aged 35 to 70 with stage II lung adenocarcinoma.

This sequence joins TRBV19 and TRBJ2-3; D perhaps matches TRBD1 (6 bases). Germline CDR1 LNHDA, CDR2 SQIVND (reference sequence). V was shortened by 5 bases and J by 6 bases, with 18 bases between the two germline ends. This CDR3 is 15 amino acids long. The CDR3 DNA follows: TGTGCCAGTAGTCCCCCAGGGGCCCAGGGGGATACGCAGTATTTT. This codes for CASSPPGAQGDTQYF.

The chain combines TRBV9 with TRBJ1-5, with D tentatively TRBD1 (6 bases). The CDR3 has 13 residues. In germline, CDR1 is SGDLS, CDR2 YYNGEE. V gave up 5 bases and J gave up 4 bases, with 10 bases separating them. In DNA, the CDR3 is TGTGCCAGCAGGAAGACAGGTAATCAGCCCCAGCATTTT. Protein product: CASRKTGNQPQHF.

By sample share, this clone is large (0.1 to 1%). The CDR3, as DNA: TGTGCCAGCGGGGGCCAGGGATTGTCTGAAGCTTTCTTT. This sequence encodes CASGGQGLSEAFF. This chain joins TRBV9 and TRBJ1-1, with D perhaps matching TRBD1 (6 bases). Per germline, CDR1 SGDLS and CDR2 YYNGEE. The CDR3 is 13 amino acids. The V and J ends lost 7 bases and 6 bases respectively, with 16 bases between them.

The rearrangement joins TRBV11-3 to TRBJ1-1; 7 bases are shared with TRBD1. CDR1 is SGHNT, CDR2 YENEEA, per germline. There are 18 residues in the CDR3. The V and J ends lost 5 bases and 5 bases, in that order; junction bases with no gene match: 20. The DNA of the CDR3 is TGTGCCAGCAGCGCCAGACAGGGAGGGGGGGACCGGTCGACTGAAGCTTTCTTT. Translation: CASSARQGGGDRSTEAFF.

Remarks on this clone: At one end, the junction sequence differs from germline, possibly due to a read error. At the DNA level, this CDR3 is encoded by other sequences in the same sample as well. The rearrangement links TRBV30 to TRBJ1-5; maybe TRBD1 (5 bases). The CDR3 runs 13 residues. CDR1 GTSNPN and CDR2 SVGIG come from the germline V gene (reference sequence). The CDR3 region is CAWDRGRDQPQHF. The CDR3 DNA follows: TGTGCCTGGGACAGAGGGCGGGATCAGCCCCAACATTTT. Based on the CDR3 plus reference TRBV30 and TRBJ1-5, the full variable domain is SQTIHQWPATLVQPVGSPLSLECTVEGTSNPNLYWYRQAAGRGLQLLFYSVGIGQISSEVPQNLSASRPQDRQFILSSKKLLLSDSGFYLCAWDRGRDQPQHFGDGTRLSIL.

This clone was seen only a few times. V is TRBV6-8 and J is TRBJ2-3; D gene ambiguous. Trimming pared 5 bases from V and 4 bases from J, leaving 10 bases between. In germline, CDR1 is MNHGY, CDR2 SAAAGT. The CDR3 contains 13 residues. The CDR3 DNA sequence: TGTGCCAGCAGTGCGGTAGTGGCAGATACGCAGTATTTT. This translates into CASSAVVADTQYF.

V usage is TRBV18 and J usage is TRBJ1-5, with TRBD1 identical over 8 bases. V trimming: 3 bases; J trimming: 2 bases; junction bases outside the gene matches: 6. The CDR3 covers 16 residues. Per germline, CDR1 KGHSH and CDR2 LQKENI. The CDR3 coding sequence is TGTGCCAGCTCACCCAGACAGGGGTCGGGCAATCAGCCCCAGCATTTT. Its protein product is CASSPRQGSGNQPQHF.

The chain links TRBV30 to TRBJ1-4; D uncertain. V was pared by 3 bases and J by 7 bases, with 12 bases between. This CDR3 has 13 amino acids. CDR1 and CDR2 (germline): GTSNPN, SVGIG (reference sequence). The CDR3 coding sequence is TGTGCCTGGAGCTTGCAGCTAGGTGAAAAACTGTTTTTT. Translated: CAWSLQLGEKLFF.